This T cell receptor (beta chain) was observed in a study of T cells in Graves' hyperthyroidism and ophthalmopathy. Findings of the study overall: Blood samples included most of the expanded thyroid clonotypes exceeding 0.001.

Diagnosis relied on clinical symptoms, serum thyroxine and TRAb, thyroid ultrasound and orbital computed tomography. The sample, blood from the first hyperthyroidism diagnosis, precedes any ophthalmopathy symptoms. The germline V gene encodes CDR1 MDHEN and CDR2 SYDVKM. The CDR3 is made up of 12 amino acids. The V and J ends lost 6 bases and 6 bases respectively, with 8 bases between them. The source material, RNA transcripts, was used to amplify TCR beta CDR3 regions. HTBI primers were used for first-round RT-PCR of the TCR CDR3. TCRdb reprocessed the multiplex PCR reads with MiXCR, giving one entry per CDR3 protein. In the table there are around 240,000 distinct CDR3 sequences, just over 14% of which are singletons. In its sample, this clonotype was seen many times. Its antigen is not identified.

The chain recombines TRBV28 with TRBJ1-4; D ambiguous. The sample was blood. The clonotype comes from a middle-aged woman with Graves' hyperthyroidism that later progressed to Graves' ophthalmopathy. CDR3 nucleotides: TGTGCCAGCAGCGTGGTTGATGAAAAACTGTTTTTT. Amino acid sequence: CASSVVDEKLFF.